These 24 T cell receptor beta chains were all obtained from the same sample, sequenced in a study of CD4 T cells in relation to SARS-CoV-2 and coronaviruses. The table came from immunoSEQ multiplex PCR; TCRdb's copy has only in-frame clones and leaves some out. The sample lists approximately 16,000 clones, 76% occurring once. Their specific antigens are unknown. CD4+ T cells from unexposed donors were obtained before the COVID-19 pandemic (2011-2018). The cells were cultured for about ten days before CD4+ T cells were isolated. Material for sequencing was CD4+ T cells from PBMCs, cultured in vitro. The receptors come from a human donor in good health.

This rearrangement joins TRBV5-1 to TRBJ2-5, with TRBD1 identical over 7 bases. Germline CDR1 reads SGHRS; CDR2 reads YFSETQ. J was trimmed by 3 bases and V by 3 bases; bases with no gene match: 5. The CDR3 is 14 residues long. CDR3 loop: CASSSDRPKETQYF. The CDR3 DNA reads as TGCGCCAGCAGCTCGGACAGGCCGAAAGAGACCCAGTACTTC.

The chain is built from TRBV19 and TRBJ2-4, with D possibly being TRBD1 (6 bases). CDR1 is LNHDA, CDR2 SQIVND, per germline (reference sequence). V was shortened by 1 base and J by 6 bases, with 13 bases between the two germline ends. The CDR3 runs to 15 residues. The CDR3 sequence is CASSIGRGGGNIQYF. CDR3 nucleotide sequence: TGTGCCAGTAGTATAGGCAGGGGTGGAGGAAACATTCAGTACTTC.

The gene calls are TRBV5-1 and TRBJ2-1, with a weak D call TRBD2 (5 bases). Trimming pared 0 bases from V and 14 bases from J, leaving 18 bases between. The CDR3 length is 14 residues. Germline lookup yields CDR1 SGHRS and CDR2 YFSETQ. The CDR3 reads CASSLGGGPSLEFF. CDR3 sequence (DNA): TGCGCCAGCAGCTTGGGTGGCGGGCCTTCTTTAGAGTTCTTC.

The chain recombines TRBV21-1 with TRBJ2-4. TRBV21-1 is given as a pseudogene. The CDR3 consists of 17 residues. CDR3 residues: CASSSHLATARKNIQYF. The CDR3 nucleotides read TGTGCCAGCAGCAGCCATTTAGCTACAGCAAGGAAAAACATTCAGTACTTC.

The V call is TRBV6-5, the J call TRBJ2-7, with D possibly matching TRBD1 (7 bases). CDR1 MNHEY and CDR2 SVGAGI come from the germline V gene. This CDR3 comprises 15 residues. V was pared by 0 bases and J by 1 base, with 10 bases between. CDR3 amino acids: CASSYSAGGSYEQYF. CDR3 coding DNA: TGTGCCAGCAGTTACTCGGCAGGGGGGTCCTACGAGCAGTACTTC.

The chain carries TRBV6-6 and TRBJ1-1, with D hard to call. The CDR3 consists of 11 residues. V gave up 5 bases and J gave up 3 bases, with 4 bases separating them. The germline gives CDR1 MNHNY, CDR2 SVGAGI (reference sequence). Written as DNA, the CDR3 is TGTGCCAGCAGTCGTGACACTGAAGCTTTCTTT. Protein sequence: CASSRDTEAFF.

The chain links TRBV7-3 to TRBJ2-3, with unresolved D. The germline V gene encodes CDR1 SGHTA and CDR2 FQGTGA. V was shortened by 2 bases and J by 2 bases, with 11 bases between the two germline ends. The CDR3 loop spans 15 amino acids. DNA of the CDR3: TGTGCCAGCAGCTTAGCCCTCGCCTACACAGATACGCAGTATTTT. The encoded protein is CASSLALAYTDTQYF.

The CDR3 coding sequence is TGTGCCAGCAGCTCTACCTATGACATCTACAATGAGCAGTTCTTC. The encoded protein is CASSSTYDIYNEQFF. The chain combines TRBV7-8 with TRBJ2-1; D ambiguous. The V and J ends lost 4 bases and 3 bases respectively, with 13 bases between them. The CDR3 loop spans 15 amino acids. Germline values: CDR1 SGHVS, CDR2 FQNEAQ.

The rearrangement uses TRBV7-9 and TRBJ1-2; no reliable D call. This CDR3 spans 14 amino acids. V was clipped by 2 bases and J by 0 bases, with 7 bases between them. The germline CDR1 and CDR2 sequences are SEHNR and FQNEAQ (reference sequence). The CDR3 bases are TGTGCCAGCAGCTTAACGCCGACTAACTATGGCTACACCTTC. Its protein is CASSLTPTNYGYTF.

The chain has TRBV5-1 and TRBJ2-2, with TRBD1 matching 7 bases. The CDR3 runs 16 residues. In germline, CDR1 is SGHRS, CDR2 YFSETQ. After removal of 2 bases from V and 6 bases from J, the junction contained 10 bases not matched to a gene. This CDR3 is CASSFTGTAGAGELFF. In nucleotides, the CDR3 is TGCGCCAGCAGCTTTACCGGGACAGCCGGGGCCGGGGAGCTGTTTTTT.

The chain recombines TRBV20-1 with TRBJ2-1; D is undetermined. The CDR3 is 10 residues long. Trimming removed 1 base at V and 8 bases at J, with 3 bases between. From germline, CDR1 is DFQATT and CDR2 SNEGSKA (reference sequence). CDR3 loop: CSARVHEQFF. The CDR3 coding sequence is TGCAGTGCTAGAGTTCATGAGCAGTTCTTC.

This clone was seen a few times. This is likely a read error, given that the CDR3 carries no conserved phenylalanine or tryptophan at its end. The DNA is omitted, as the CDR3 cannot be located on it reliably, and the CDR3 follows TCRdb's listing. The chain is built from TRBV28 and TRBJ2-7; the D segment call TRBD2 is taken from the table without a DNA check. The CDR3 is 10 amino acids in total, end residues counted. Germline V lookup: CDR1 MDHEN, CDR2 SYDVKM. The CDR3 sequence is CASWLPGTSI.

The chain carries TRBV5-1 and TRBJ2-7; 11 bases are a match to TRBD2. The length of the CDR3 is 16 residues. Germline trimming cut 1 base from V and 3 bases from J; bases unmatched to any gene: 6. Germline CDR1 is SGHRS and CDR2 is YFSETQ. CDR3 region: CASSLTTTSGSYEQYF. In DNA form, the CDR3 reads TGCGCCAGCAGCTTGACCACCACTAGCGGGAGCTACGAGCAGTACTTC.

The rearrangement joins TRBV24-1 to TRBJ2-7; either TRBD1 or TRBD2 may fit D (6 bases each). Trimming removed 5 bases from V and 8 bases from J, with 15 bases in between. This CDR3 region has 13 residues. Per the germline V gene, CDR1 is KGHDR and CDR2 is SFDVKD. Here the CDR3 reads CATSGWGAGKQYF. DNA for the CDR3: TGTGCCACCAGTGGATGGGGGGCGGGGAAGCAGTACTTC.

The chain couples TRBV7-9 to TRBJ1-1; 9 bases match TRBD1. Trimming cost V 5 bases and J 7 bases; bases outside gene matches: 14. Germline V gene sequence: CDR1 SEHNR, CDR2 FQNEAQ (reference sequence). CDR3 length: 16 amino acids. The CDR3 protein is CASSLPGQGLINEAFF. The CDR3 DNA is TGTGCCAGCAGCCTACCGGGACAGGGTTTGATCAATGAAGCTTTCTTT.

The gene calls are TRBV29-1 and TRBJ2-1, with 9 positions matching TRBD2. The V segment lost 4 bases and the J segment 2 bases; nucleotides outside the gene matches: 0. The CDR3 has 13 residues. CDR1 and CDR2 from the germline V gene are SQVTM and ANQGSEA. CDR3 loop: CSVGGRAYNEQFF. The CDR3 DNA is TGCAGCGTTGGCGGGAGGGCCTACAATGAGCAGTTCTTC.

The genes are TRBV28 and TRBJ2-7; D could derive from TRBD1 or TRBD2 (6 bases each). The CDR3 is made up of 15 amino acids. Germline CDR1 MDHEN, CDR2 SYDVKM. The V end was cut by 6 bases, the J end by 6 bases, with 21 bases between. This chain's CDR3 is CASRPPSGARSEQYF. In DNA form, the CDR3 reads TGTGCCAGCAGGCCCCCATCGGGGGCTAGGTCCGAGCAGTACTTC.

The chain uses TRBV19 and TRBJ1-3; tentatively, D is TRBD1 (6 bases). Germline CDR1 is LNHDA and CDR2 is SQIVND (reference sequence). CDR3 length: 14 amino acids. Trimming cost V 6 bases and J 0 bases, with 9 bases left between them. The CDR3 here is CASRGQPSGNTIYF. The CDR3 DNA is TGTGCCAGTAGGGGACAACCCTCTGGAAACACCATATATTTT.

The chain uses TRBV6-1 and TRBJ2-7, with D possibly TRBD2 on 5 matching bases. Germline V gives CDR1 MNHNS, CDR2 SASEGT. The ends were cut back, 1 base at V and 9 bases at J, with 16 bases in the middle. CDR3 length equals 14 residues. The CDR3 bases are TGTGCCAGCAGTGAAGGTCTCCGTCGGGAAGGGCAGTACTTC. This encodes CASSEGLRREGQYF.

This clone showed up just a few times. J is TRBJ2-2 and V is TRBV5-1, with D maybe TRBD1 (6 bases). Germline V gives CDR1 SGHRS, CDR2 YFSETQ. Trimming cost V 1 base and J 8 bases, with 9 bases left between them. The CDR3 spans 13 residues. CDR3 DNA sequence: TGCGCCAGCAGCTTGCAGGGGACGGGGGAGCTGTTTTTT. Translated: CASSLQGTGELFF. Together with reference TRBV5-1 and TRBJ2-2, the CDR3 gives the full variable domain: KAGVTQTPRYLIKTRGQQVTLSCSPISGHRSVSWYQQTPGQGLQFLFEYFSETQRNKGNFPGRFSGRQFSNSRSEMNVSTLELGDSALYLCASSLQGTGELFFGEGSRLTVL.

This clone appeared a single time. The J gene is TRBJ2-7, the V gene TRBV27; the D gene is possibly TRBD1 (7 bases). Germline CDR1 MNHEY, CDR2 SMNVEV (reference sequence). The CDR3 loop spans 15 amino acids. V lost 2 bases and J lost 4, with 15 bases in between. This CDR3 is CASSLGGTARYEQYF. The CDR3 bases are TGTGCCAGCAGTTTAGGAGGGACAGCCCGTTACGAGCAGTACTTC.

This clone was recorded only once. The chain links TRBV6-4 to TRBJ1-5; D uncertain. The CDR3 contains 12 residues. V dropped 8 bases and J dropped 5 bases, with 10 bases sitting between them. Germline CDR1 and CDR2: MRHNA and SNTAGT. CDR3 sequence reads: CASRGRDQPQHF. The DNA of the CDR3 is TGTGCCAGCCGCGGGAGGGATCAGCCCCAGCATTTT.

The rearrangement uses TRBV11-2 and TRBJ1-2, with 10 bases identical to TRBD1. Losses at the gene ends were 3 bases for V and 4 bases for J; bases not matched to a gene: 2. The CDR3 contains 14 residues. Germline CDR1 and CDR2: SGHAT and FQNNGV. For the CDR3, the DNA is TGTGCCAGCAGCTTTGGACAGGGGGGCTATGGCTACACCTTC. It translates to CASSFGQGGYGYTF.

This chain links TRBV7-6 with TRBJ1-6; 8 bases align to TRBD1. Germline loops: CDR1 SGHVS, CDR2 FNYEAQ. V shed 5 bases and J 8 bases; nucleotides not matched to a gene: 8. The CDR3 spans 15 residues. CDR3 sequence: CASSPGQGWDSPLHF. For the CDR3, the DNA is TGTGCCAGCAGCCCCGGACAGGGCTGGGATTCACCCCTCCACTTT.